This T cell receptor beta chain was profiled in a study of T cell repertoires in cytomegalovirus infection. Study summary: The public TCR beta signatures pointed to both CMV infection and matching HLA type.

The CDR3 is 16 amino acids. Germline V lookup: CDR1 SGHTA, CDR2 FQGTGA. Turning to this clonotype: What it binds is unknown. Mismatch with germline at one junction end may stem from a read error.

Study findings and constraints: Pooled public TCR beta family frequency picked out CMV carriers with the relevant HLA. Across the ex vivo response, the dominant clonotypes were HLA-C-restricted CMV-specific TCR beta clonotypes.

One entry per CDR3 protein results from TCRdb running MiXCR on the reads. The sample lists about 920,000 distinct CDR3 sequences; approximately 30% were seen once. V gene TRBV7-3 combines with J gene TRBJ2-3; 8 nucleotides agree with TRBD1. This clonotype originated in a human donor in good health (CMV status not recorded). Some clones in this sample may be carry-over from other donors' samples. Sequencing used cultured CD8+ T cells from PBMCs, obtained from culture after CMV antigen stimulation. CDR3 amino acids: CASSCNSGTGHRYAVF. The CDR3 DNA reads as TGTGCCAGCAGTTGTAATTCCGGGACAGGTCACAGATACGCAGTATTT.